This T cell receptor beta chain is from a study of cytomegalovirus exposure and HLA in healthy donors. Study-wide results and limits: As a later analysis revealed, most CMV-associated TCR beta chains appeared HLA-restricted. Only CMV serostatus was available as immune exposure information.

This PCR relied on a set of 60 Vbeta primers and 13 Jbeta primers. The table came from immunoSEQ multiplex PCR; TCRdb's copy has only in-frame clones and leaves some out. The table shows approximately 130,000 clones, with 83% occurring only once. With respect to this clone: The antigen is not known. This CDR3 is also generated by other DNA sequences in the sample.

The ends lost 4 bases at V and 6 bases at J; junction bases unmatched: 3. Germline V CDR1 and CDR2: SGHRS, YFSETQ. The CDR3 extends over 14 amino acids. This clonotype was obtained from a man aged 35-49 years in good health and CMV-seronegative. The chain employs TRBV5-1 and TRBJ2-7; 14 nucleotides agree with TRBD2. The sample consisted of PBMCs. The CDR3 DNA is TGCGCCAGCAGCCAAGGGACTAGCGGGGGCGAGCAGTACTTC. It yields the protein CASSQGTSGGEQYF.